This is a list of T cell receptor beta chains from one sample in a study of response to subunit inactivated influenza vaccine. TCRdb passed the RT-PCR reads through MiXCR, listing each CDR3 protein once. The profile shows 300,000 to 350,000 distinct CDR3 sequences, around 20% of them singletons. The starting material was PBMCs from blood, obtained less than 22 months after vaccination. The source is a man aged 50 to 69 who received an inactivated influenza vaccine. CDR3s include the opening cysteine and the closing phenylalanine or tryptophan.

length	V	J	CDR3
11	TRBV10-3	TRBJ2-1	CAISEDNEQFF
13	TRBV7-8	TRBJ2-7	CASSFAVENEQYF
15	TRBV7-8	TRBJ1-2	CASSSRDRSNYGYTF
15	TRBV5-1	TRBJ2-5	CASSPSDRTKETQYF
15	TRBV5-1	TRBJ1-1	CASSPLWTGDTEAFF
15	TRBV7-6	TRBJ2-1	CASSLVAGGYNEQFF
15	TRBV6-2/TRBV6-3	TRBJ2-5	CASRWTGSRGETQYF
13	TRBV7-9	TRBJ2-7	CASRLKTGYEQYF
15	TRBV18	TRBJ2-7	CASSPPGIGSYEQYF
13	TRBV12-3/TRBV12-4	TRBJ1-5	CASSLAGTQPQHF
17	TRBV4-3	TRBJ2-7	CASSQLYKDRGRYEQYF
18	TRBV5-1	TRBJ2-1	CASSLRQGAGSSYNEQFF
19	TRBV12-3/TRBV12-4	TRBJ2-6	CASSLSRAQGISGANVLTF
13	TRBV20-1	TRBJ1-3	CSAGGLSRNTIYF
12	TRBV14	TRBJ1-3	CASTSVGNTIYF
14	TRBV6-2/TRBV6-3	TRBJ1-1	CASSSIRDSTEAFF
15	TRBV30	TRBJ2-4	CAWSVRELAKNIQYF
11	TRBV29-1	TRBJ1-1	CSGRWGHEAFF
13	TRBV24-1	TRBJ2-7	CATSDYMGQTQYF
13	TRBV6-1	TRBJ1-6	CASLRNRDSPLHF
14	TRBV4-1	TRBJ2-7	CASSQGPQDYEQYF
15	TRBV7-2	TRBJ2-7	CASSQLGLAVSEQYF
12	TRBV20-1	TRBJ2-1	CSAMDSYNEQFF
15	TRBV20-1	TRBJ2-3	CSADQRGGVADTQYF
13	TRBV6-5	TRBJ1-2	CASSYGNSYGYTF
14	TRBV12-3/TRBV12-4	TRBJ1-6	CASSFSGNNSPLHF
14	TRBV12-3/TRBV12-4	TRBJ1-5	CASRPEGSNQPQHF
14	TRBV6-2/TRBV6-3	TRBJ2-4	CASSPRSTKNIQYF
14	TRBV14	TRBJ2-2	CASSPPGYAGELFF
17	TRBV4-2	TRBJ2-4	CASSQELGATDKNIQYF
15	TRBV4-1	TRBJ1-1	CASSQKGQGATEAFF
16	TRBV2	TRBJ1-2	CASVADRGFVDYGYTF
14	TRBV4-3	TRBJ2-5	CASSQRGREETQYF
15	TRBV15	TRBJ1-2	CATSYEATPNYGYTF
15	TRBV7-9	TRBJ2-1	CASSYSGRFINEQFF
15	TRBV9	TRBJ2-5	CASSVDQKAVETQYF
14	TRBV7-9	TRBJ2-1	CASSLFGRDNEQFF
15	TRBV19	TRBJ2-3	CASRPGLPSADTQYF
16	TRBV20-1	TRBJ1-2	CSASAKGTGGLDGYTF
14	TRBV6-1	TRBJ1-2	CASSELGTDYGYTF
14	TRBV7-2	TRBJ1-1	CASSLAGGATEAFF
14	TRBV12-3/TRBV12-4	TRBJ2-2	CASSLRMKSGELFF
14	TRBV5-1	TRBJ1-6	CASSLEQGGSPLHF
14	TRBV12-3/TRBV12-4	TRBJ2-1	CASSETPGANEQFF
16	TRBV12-3/TRBV12-4	TRBJ1-5	CASSFGSPRSNQPQHF
15	TRBV20-1	TRBJ1-5	CSARTRTLSNQPQHF
15	TRBV7-6	TRBJ2-1	CASSLTAGSYNEQFF
14	TRBV6-1	TRBJ1-2	CARNSSGGHYGYTF
15	TRBV6-1	TRBJ1-4	CASSTRDRGLGKLFF
14	TRBV28	TRBJ1-1	CASSLSRGSTEAFF